The source of this T cell receptor (beta chain) is a study of PD-L1 blockade in urothelial cancer. Study-wide context: Patients with male sex and bladder-origin urothelial cancer accounted for twenty-five of 29 enrolled. Blood gave a median approximately 150,000 T cells.

This clone was detected once. Templates that were synthetic TCR analogs were spiked into each PCR. Measured with immunoSEQ multiplex PCR; TCRdb has only the in-frame clones, and not every one. Of more than 40,000 clones listed, 88% were seen once; the top ten hold 13% to 15%. The CDR3 is 18 residues long. CDR1 SGHRS and CDR2 YFSETQ come from the germline V gene. J gave up 0 bases and V 0 bases, and 5 bases lay outside the gene matches. The specimen was PBMCs, collected around atezolizumab (anti-PD-L1) treatment. V and J are TRBV5-1 and TRBJ1-3, with TRBD1 identical over 11 bases. The sequence was obtained from a woman aged 55 to 70 with urothelial cancer. In DNA form, the CDR3 reads TGCGCCAGCAGCTTGGACGGGACAGGGGGTTTCTCTGGAAACACCATATATTTT. Protein sequence: CASSLDGTGGFSGNTIYF.